The present TCR beta chain was sequenced within a study of beta chain features in type 1 diabetes. The authors obtained over 98% purity in all sorted populations. Reverse transcribing all isolated RNA meant expressed TCRB transcripts were sequenced. Generated by immunoSEQ multiplex PCR, the TCRdb table keeps only in-frame clones and is missing some. The table records approximately 100,000 clones, approximately 39% of them present only once. This TCR was sampled from a woman aged 18-29 years in good health. The sequencing input was stem cell memory CD4+ T cells from blood.

The CDR3 sequence: CASSLVRGYGYTF. The DNA of the CDR3 is TGTGCCAGCAGCTTAGTACGAGGGTACGGCTACACCTTC. The chain couples TRBV11-2 to TRBJ1-2; D is undetermined. The CDR3 loop spans 13 amino acids. With 1 base removed from V and 8 bases from J, the gap between germline ends came to 11 bases. In germline, CDR1 is SGHAT, CDR2 FQNNGV. Supplemented by reference TRBV11-2 and TRBJ1-2, the full variable domain reads EAGVAQSPRYKIIEKRQSVAFWCNPISGHATLYWYQQILGQGPKLLIQFQNNGVVDDSQLPKDRFSAERLKGVDSTLKIQPAKLEDSAVYLCASSLVRGYGYTFGSGTRLTVV.